This T cell receptor beta chain was sequenced in a study of cytomegalovirus exposure and HLA in healthy donors. Study-level background: Falling in the Caucasian-associated ancestry cluster were about 82% of 398 genotyped donors.

On this clone: The antigen is unknown.

Germline CDR1 and CDR2: SGHDN and FVKESK. This CDR3 contains 14 residues. The V end lost 1 base, the J end lost 3 bases, and 10 bases lay between the germline ends. Study results and caveats: As was reported, the HLA-A and HLA-B alleles of most subjects were accurately predicted from TCR beta sequences.

Amplification used 60 Vbeta primers and 13 Jbeta primers. The protocol was immunoSEQ multiplex PCR, while the TCRdb copy is restricted to in-frame clones and leaves out a portion. The data hold approximately 140,000 clones, with about four fifths observed a single time. This sequence originates from a man aged 40-50 years in good health and CMV-seropositive. The gene calls are TRBV14 and TRBJ2-7; unclear D gene. The source material was PBMCs. The CDR3 sequence is CASSQGGYVYEQYF. In DNA, the CDR3 is TGTGCCAGCAGCCAAGGAGGTTACGTCTACGAGCAGTACTTC.